This TCR beta chain was identified in a study of blood T cell repertoires in COVID-19. For the study at large: T cells, B-cell-depleted T cells, or PBMCs supplied cDNA or gDNA.

The V and J ends lost 0 bases and 11 bases respectively, with 12 bases between them. Germline CDR1 SGDLS, CDR2 YYNGEE. This CDR3 region has 13 residues. The authors' processing: Scientists estimated how many nucleated cells there were by amplifying reference gene primers. Produced via immunoSEQ multiplex PCR; TCRdb's table is partial and in-frame only. V, J and clone size derive from that table, while D and trimming were established from the DNA sequence. Here the sample spans 270,000 or so clones, 88% being singletons. Enrolled through a virtual design, the participants were between about 18 and 100 years of age and came from 24 US areas. Donors were grouped by their self-reported clinical history.

Sequenced material: PBMCs or T cells enriched from blood (not recorded which). This receptor was identified in a woman between 40 and 50 years old with acute COVID-19. The V call is TRBV9, the J call TRBJ2-1; D is perhaps TRBD2 (7 bases). CDR3 sequence reads: CASSVGEGVKQFF. The CDR3 DNA follows: TGTGCCAGCAGCGTAGGGGAGGGGGTAAAGCAGTTCTTC.